A single sample gave rise to the 18 T cell receptor beta chains below, sequenced in a study of cytomegalovirus exposure and HLA in healthy donors. The PCR ran on 60 Vbeta and 13 Jbeta primers. Repertoires were generated with immunoSEQ multiplex PCR, while TCRdb's copy carries only in-frame clones and drops some. The sample holds tens of thousands of clones, about 88% seen once. Sequenced input: PBMCs. The receptors were gathered from a man between 18 and 29 years old in good health and CMV-seronegative.

This chain links TRBV2 with TRBJ1-5; D unclear. With 4 bases removed from V and 0 bases from J, the gap between germline ends came to 10 bases. The CDR3 has 15 residues. From germline, CDR1 is SNHLY and CDR2 FYNNEI. The DNA of the CDR3 is TGTGCCAGCAGTGTGGCGGAGAATAGCAATCAGCCCCAGCATTTT. As protein: CASSVAENSNQPQHF.

The gene calls are TRBV5-1 and TRBJ2-7; D uncertain. V was clipped by 1 base and J by 3 bases, with 11 bases between them. The CDR3 loop spans 14 amino acids. Germline V gene sequence: CDR1 SGHRS, CDR2 YFSETQ. The CDR3: CASSLLGTVYEQYF. The CDR3 DNA sequence: TGCGCCAGCAGCTTGCTAGGAACCGTCTACGAGCAGTACTTC.

The chain joins TRBV13 to TRBJ1-1; TRBD1 agrees at 7 bases. CDR3 size: 15 residues. Germline loops: CDR1 PRHDT, CDR2 FYEKMQ (reference sequence). J was trimmed by 3 bases and V by 1 base; bases with no gene match: 5. The CDR3 DNA follows: TGTGCCAGCAGCTTAGCGCCGGGACAGCACACTGAAGCTTTCTTT. Its protein is CASSLAPGQHTEAFF. The whole variable domain, remainder taken from reference TRBV13 and TRBJ1-1, is AAGVIQSPRHLIKEKRETATLKCYPIPRHDTVYWYQQGPGQDPQFLISFYEKMQSDKGSIPDRFSAQQFSDYHSELNMSSLELGDSALYFCASSLAPGQHTEAFFGQGTRLTVV.

The chain employs TRBV2 and TRBJ1-1, with D possibly TRBD1 on 5 matching bases. V lost 5 bases, J lost 1 base, and 11 bases lay in between. The germline V gene encodes CDR1 SNHLY and CDR2 FYNNEI. CDR3 length: 14 residues. For the CDR3, the DNA is TGTGCCAGCAGTTTGCAGGGCCCGAACACTGAAGCTTTCTTT. Translated: CASSLQGPNTEAFF.

The chain uses TRBV6-4 and TRBJ2-3; D may be TRBD1 (5 bases). The ends were cut back, 2 bases at V and 12 bases at J, with 18 bases in the middle. The CDR3 runs 14 residues. Germline CDR1 reads MRHNA; CDR2 reads SNTAGT. Written as DNA, the CDR3 is TGTGCCAGCAGTGACCCTGAAGGGGCCCAGTCACAGTATTTT. Residues: CASSDPEGAQSQYF.

The chain combines TRBV6-5 with TRBJ1-2; 7 nucleotides agree with TRBD1. The germline V gene has CDR1 MNHEY and CDR2 SVGAGI. J gave up 8 bases and V 6 bases, and 12 bases lay outside the gene matches. CDR3 length: 14 residues. The CDR3, as DNA: TGTGCCAGCAGCCAAAGGGGCAGGGGGGAAGGCTACACCTTC. Its protein is CASSQRGRGEGYTF.

The chain links TRBV19 to TRBJ1-2, with D unresolved. There are 12 residues in the CDR3. Between the trimmed V and J ends, which lost 4 bases and 5 bases, there was a span of 8 bases. Germline CDR1 and CDR2: LNHDA and SQIVND (reference sequence). As DNA, the CDR3 is TGTGCCAGTAGTAGCCAGAAGTATGGCTACACCTTC. Translating it yields CASSSQKYGYTF.

The chain couples TRBV10-3 to TRBJ2-1, with D possibly matching TRBD2 (5 bases). The ends were cut back, 3 bases at V and 7 bases at J, with 13 bases in the middle. The CDR3 covers 14 residues. Germline V gives CDR1 ENHRY, CDR2 SYGVKD. CDR3 amino acids: CAISETTKPNEQFF. In DNA form, the CDR3 reads TGTGCCATCAGTGAAACGACTAAACCAAATGAGCAGTTCTTC.

V usage is TRBV6-5 and J usage is TRBJ1-2; a weak D match, TRBD1 (5 bases). The CDR3 spans 15 residues. With 5 bases removed from V and 1 base from J, the gap between germline ends came to 14 bases. Germline V gene sequence: CDR1 MNHEY, CDR2 SVGAGI. The CDR3, as DNA: TGTGCCAGCAGTCACCGACAGCCTAGTAACTATGGCTACACCTTC. Translation: CASSHRQPSNYGYTF.

This sequence joins TRBV11-2 and TRBJ1-1; D may be TRBD1 (6 bases). With 5 bases removed from V and 10 bases from J, the gap between germline ends came to 17 bases. From germline, CDR1 is SGHAT and CDR2 FQNNGV. The CDR3 runs to 13 residues. This chain's CDR3 is CASSPNRDRGAFF. CDR3 nucleotide sequence: TGTGCCAGCAGCCCAAACAGGGATCGGGGAGCTTTCTTT.

This clone was detected a few times. The V and J genes are TRBV6-1 and TRBJ1-3; D unresolved. The CDR3 covers 12 residues. CDR1 MNHNS and CDR2 SASEGT come from the germline V gene. Trimming removed 2 bases from V and 4 bases from J, with 3 bases in between. The CDR3 nucleotides read TGTGCCAGCAGTGAACAGGGAAACACCATATATTTT. This translates into CASSEQGNTIYF.

The chain uses TRBV29-1 and TRBJ2-2, with 7 positions matching TRBD2. The V segment lost 7 bases and the J segment 8 bases; nucleotides outside the gene matches: 10. The CDR3 is 13 amino acids. Germline CDR1 is SQVTM and CDR2 is ANQGSEA. The CDR3 region is CSAHRGVSGELFF. The CDR3, as DNA: TGCAGCGCTCATCGGGGGGTGTCTGGGGAGCTGTTTTTT.

The CDR3 is CASSAQTSGRLLFF. The CDR3 coding sequence is TGTGCCAGCAGCGCTCAGACTAGCGGGAGACTTCTGTTCTTC. The rearrangement joins TRBV7-3 to TRBJ2-1; TRBD2 matches 12 bases. The germline gives CDR1 SGHTA, CDR2 FQGTGA. Trimming at V came to 5 bases and at J to 15 bases, leaving 11 bases not matched to a gene. The CDR3 contains 14 residues.

The chain is built from TRBV19 and TRBJ2-7; 12 bases are shared with TRBD1. The CDR3 consists of 14 residues. In germline, CDR1 is LNHDA, CDR2 SQIVND (reference sequence). V was pared by 4 bases and J by 11 bases, with 9 bases of the junction left unmatched. The CDR3 DNA follows: TGTGCCAGTAGTACGGGACAGGGGGCATCTAGTGAGTACTTC. Translating it yields CASSTGQGASSEYF. Combining the CDR3 with reference TRBV19 and TRBJ2-7 gives the whole variable domain DGGITQSPKYLFRKEGQNVTLSCEQNLNHDAMYWYRQDPGQGLRLIYYSQIVNDFQKGDIAEGYSVSREKKESFPLTVTSAQKNPTAFYLCASSTGQGASSEYFGPGTRLTVT.

V and J are TRBV6-5 and TRBJ2-7; tentatively, D is TRBD1 (5 bases). From germline, CDR1 is MNHEY and CDR2 SVGAGI. This CDR3 comprises 14 residues. The germline V and J ends were trimmed by 4 bases and 4 bases, with 14 bases remaining between them. The CDR3 region is CASSSPDTGYEQYF. The DNA of the CDR3 is TGTGCCAGCAGTTCCCCGGACACCGGGTACGAGCAGTACTTC.

The V call is TRBV27, the J call TRBJ1-1; TRBD1 matches 10 bases. Germline CDR1 MNHEY, CDR2 SMNVEV (reference sequence). Trimming cost V 5 bases and J 8 bases; bases outside gene matches: 14. The CDR3 loop spans 16 amino acids. The CDR3 DNA follows: TGTGCCAGCAGTCCCCTCGACAGGGGGCCTGGATTCGAAGCTTTCTTT. Translated, it gives CASSPLDRGPGFEAFF.

This sequence joins TRBV9 and TRBJ2-7, with TRBD2 matching 9 bases. V was pared by 2 bases and J by 5 bases, with 11 bases of the junction left unmatched. The CDR3 runs 16 residues. CDR1 SGDLS and CDR2 YYNGEE come from the germline V gene. The CDR3 reads CASSVFAGGPIDEQYF. The CDR3 bases are TGTGCCAGCAGCGTTTTCGCGGGAGGGCCTATCGACGAGCAGTACTTC.

This sequence joins TRBV7-6 and TRBJ1-1; 9 bases are shared with TRBD1. Per the germline V gene, CDR1 is SGHVS and CDR2 is FNYEAQ. The CDR3 spans 15 residues. V shed 5 bases and J 5 bases; nucleotides not matched to a gene: 9. The CDR3 here is CASSPSTGGLTEAFF. CDR3 DNA: TGTGCCAGCAGCCCTTCGACAGGGGGTCTGACTGAAGCTTTCTTT.